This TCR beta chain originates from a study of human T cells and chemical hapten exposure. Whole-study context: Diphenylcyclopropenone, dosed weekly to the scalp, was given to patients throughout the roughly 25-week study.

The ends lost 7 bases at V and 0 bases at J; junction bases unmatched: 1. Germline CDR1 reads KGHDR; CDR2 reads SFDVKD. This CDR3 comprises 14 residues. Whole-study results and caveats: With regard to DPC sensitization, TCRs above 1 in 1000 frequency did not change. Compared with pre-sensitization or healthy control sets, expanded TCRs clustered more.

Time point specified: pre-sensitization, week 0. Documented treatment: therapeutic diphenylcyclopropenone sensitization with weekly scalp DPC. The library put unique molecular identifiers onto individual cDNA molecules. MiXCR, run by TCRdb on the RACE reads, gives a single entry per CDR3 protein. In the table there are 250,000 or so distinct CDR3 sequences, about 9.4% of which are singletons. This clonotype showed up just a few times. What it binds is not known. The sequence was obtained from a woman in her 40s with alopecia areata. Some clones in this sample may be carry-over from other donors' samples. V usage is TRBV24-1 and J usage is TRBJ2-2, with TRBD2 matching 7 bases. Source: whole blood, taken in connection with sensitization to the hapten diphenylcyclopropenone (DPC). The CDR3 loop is CATSGRSNTGELFF. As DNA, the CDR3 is TGTGCCACCAGCGGGAGGTCGAACACCGGGGAGCTGTTTTTT.